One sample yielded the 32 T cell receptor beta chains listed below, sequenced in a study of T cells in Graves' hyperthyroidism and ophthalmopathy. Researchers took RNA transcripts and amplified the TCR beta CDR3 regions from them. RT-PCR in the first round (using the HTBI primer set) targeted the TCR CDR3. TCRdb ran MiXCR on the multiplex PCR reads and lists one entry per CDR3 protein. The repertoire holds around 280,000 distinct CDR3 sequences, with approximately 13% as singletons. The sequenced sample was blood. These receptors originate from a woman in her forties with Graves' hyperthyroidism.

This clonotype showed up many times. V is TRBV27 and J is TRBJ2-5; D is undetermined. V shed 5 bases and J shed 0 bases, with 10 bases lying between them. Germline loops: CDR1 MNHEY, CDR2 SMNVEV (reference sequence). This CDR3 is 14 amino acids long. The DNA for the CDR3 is TGTGCCAGCAGTAGAAGACACAACCAAGAGACCCAGTACTTC. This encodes CASSRRHNQETQYF.

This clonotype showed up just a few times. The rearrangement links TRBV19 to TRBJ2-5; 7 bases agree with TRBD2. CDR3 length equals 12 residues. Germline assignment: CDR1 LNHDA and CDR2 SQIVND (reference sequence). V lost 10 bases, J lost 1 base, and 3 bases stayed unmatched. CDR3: CATAGRQETQYF. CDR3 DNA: TGTGCCACAGCGGGACGCCAAGAGACCCAGTACTTC.

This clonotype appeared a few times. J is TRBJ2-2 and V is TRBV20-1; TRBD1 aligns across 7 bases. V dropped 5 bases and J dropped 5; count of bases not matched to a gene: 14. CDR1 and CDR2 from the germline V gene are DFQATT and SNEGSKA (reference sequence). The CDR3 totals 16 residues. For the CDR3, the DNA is TGCAGTGCTCCGAAAGGGGGCGCGGTCCCAACCGGGGAGCTGTTTTTT. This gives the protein CSAPKGGAVPTGELFF.

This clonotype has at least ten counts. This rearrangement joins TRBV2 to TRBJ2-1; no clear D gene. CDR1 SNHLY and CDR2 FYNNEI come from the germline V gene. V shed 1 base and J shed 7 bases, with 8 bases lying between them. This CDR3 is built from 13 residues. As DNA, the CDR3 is TGTGCCAGCAGTGAAGGGTCTTCAAATGAGCAGTTCTTC. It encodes CASSEGSSNEQFF.

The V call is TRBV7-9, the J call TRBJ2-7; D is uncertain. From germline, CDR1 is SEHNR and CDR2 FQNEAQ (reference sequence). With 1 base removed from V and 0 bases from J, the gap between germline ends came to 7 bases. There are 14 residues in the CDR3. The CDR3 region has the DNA TGTGCCAGCAGCTTAGATGGGCTCTCCTACGAGCAGTACTTC. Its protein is CASSLDGLSYEQYF. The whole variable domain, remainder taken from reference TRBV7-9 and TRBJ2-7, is DTGVSQNPRHKITKRGQNVTFRCDPISEHNRLYWYRQTLGQGPEFLTYFQNEAQLEKSRLLSDRFSAERPKGSFSTLEIQRTEQGDSAMYLCASSLDGLSYEQYFGPGTRLTVT.

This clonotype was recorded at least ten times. The CDR3 nucleotides read TGTGCCAGCAGCCAAGAGAGTTATTCACCCCTCCACTTT. As protein: CASSQESYSPLHF. V and J are TRBV3-1 and TRBJ1-6, with D unresolved. Trimming shortened V by 0 bases and J by 8 bases, and 5 bases separated the two germline ends. Germline V gene data show CDR1 as LGHDT and CDR2 as YNNKEL (reference sequence). This CDR3 comprises 13 residues.

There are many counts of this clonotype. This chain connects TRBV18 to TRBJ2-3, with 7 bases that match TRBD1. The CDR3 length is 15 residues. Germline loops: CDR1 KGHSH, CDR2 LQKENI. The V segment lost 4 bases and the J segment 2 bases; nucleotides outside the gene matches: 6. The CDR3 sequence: CASSHGQAITDTQYF. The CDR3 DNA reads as TGTGCCAGCTCACACGGACAGGCCATCACAGATACGCAGTATTTT.

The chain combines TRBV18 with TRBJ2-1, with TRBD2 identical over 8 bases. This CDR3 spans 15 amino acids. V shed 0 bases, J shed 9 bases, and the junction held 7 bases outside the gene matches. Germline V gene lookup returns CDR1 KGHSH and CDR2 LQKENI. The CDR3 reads CASSPPGTSATEQFF. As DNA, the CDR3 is TGTGCCAGCTCACCACCAGGGACTAGTGCTACTGAGCAGTTCTTC.

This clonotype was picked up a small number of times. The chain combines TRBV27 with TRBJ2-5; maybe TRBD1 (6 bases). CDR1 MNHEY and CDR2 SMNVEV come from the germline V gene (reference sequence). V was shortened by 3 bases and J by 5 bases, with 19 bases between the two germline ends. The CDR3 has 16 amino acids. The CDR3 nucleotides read TGTGCCAGCAGTTTGAGGTGGACCCAGAGGGGGGAGACCCAGTACTTC. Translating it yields CASSLRWTQRGETQYF.

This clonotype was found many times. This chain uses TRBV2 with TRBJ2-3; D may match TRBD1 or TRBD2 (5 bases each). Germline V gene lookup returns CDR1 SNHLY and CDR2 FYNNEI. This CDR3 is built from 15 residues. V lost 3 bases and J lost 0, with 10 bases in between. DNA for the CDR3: TGTGCCAGCAGTGAGGGGACCACCAGCACAGATACGCAGTATTTT. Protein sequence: CASSEGTTSTDTQYF.

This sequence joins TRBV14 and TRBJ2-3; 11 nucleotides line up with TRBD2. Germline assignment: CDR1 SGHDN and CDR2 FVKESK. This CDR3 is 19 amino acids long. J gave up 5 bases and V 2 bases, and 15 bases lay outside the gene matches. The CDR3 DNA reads TGTGCCAGCAGCCAAAGCCTTACTAGCGGGAGTTCCTCCGAAGATACGCAGTATTTT. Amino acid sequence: CASSQSLTSGSSSEDTQYF.

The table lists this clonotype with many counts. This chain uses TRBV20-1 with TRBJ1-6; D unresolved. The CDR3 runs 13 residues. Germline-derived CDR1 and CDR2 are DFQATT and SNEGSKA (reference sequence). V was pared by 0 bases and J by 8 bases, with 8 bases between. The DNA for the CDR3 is TGCAGTGCTAGAGATTATGGGGATTCACCCCTCCACTTT. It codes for CSARDYGDSPLHF.

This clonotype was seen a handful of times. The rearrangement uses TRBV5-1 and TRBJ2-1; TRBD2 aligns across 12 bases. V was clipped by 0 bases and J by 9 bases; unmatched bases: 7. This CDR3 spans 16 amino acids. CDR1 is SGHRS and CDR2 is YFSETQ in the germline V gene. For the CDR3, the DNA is TGCGCCAGCAGCTTGGAACTAGCGGGAGGTTCTGGTGAGCAGTTCTTC. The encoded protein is CASSLELAGGSGEQFF. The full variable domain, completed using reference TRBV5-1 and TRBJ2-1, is KAGVTQTPRYLIKTRGQQVTLSCSPISGHRSVSWYQQTPGQGLQFLFEYFSETQRNKGNFPGRFSGRQFSNSRSEMNVSTLELGDSALYLCASSLELAGGSGEQFFGPGTRLTVL.

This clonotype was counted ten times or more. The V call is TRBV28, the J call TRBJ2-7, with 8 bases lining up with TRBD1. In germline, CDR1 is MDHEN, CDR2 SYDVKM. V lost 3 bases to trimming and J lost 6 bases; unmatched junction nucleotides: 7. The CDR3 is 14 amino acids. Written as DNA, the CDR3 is TGTGCCAGCAGTTTCGTACAGGGGGGAAGCGAGCAGTACTTC. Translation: CASSFVQGGSEQYF.

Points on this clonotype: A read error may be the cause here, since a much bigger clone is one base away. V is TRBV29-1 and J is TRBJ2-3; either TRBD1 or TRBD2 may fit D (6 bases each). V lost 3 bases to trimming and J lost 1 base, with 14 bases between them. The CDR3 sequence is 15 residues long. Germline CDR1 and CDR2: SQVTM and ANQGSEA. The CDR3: CSVDLGGFGTDTQYF. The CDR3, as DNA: TGCAGCGTTGACCTGGGGGGCTTCGGCACAGATACGCAGTATTTT.

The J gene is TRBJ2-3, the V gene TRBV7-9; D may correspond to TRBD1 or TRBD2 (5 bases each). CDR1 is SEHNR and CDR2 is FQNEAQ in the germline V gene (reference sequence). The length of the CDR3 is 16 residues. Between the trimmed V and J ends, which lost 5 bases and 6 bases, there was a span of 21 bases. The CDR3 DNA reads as TGTGCCAGCAGCCCGGGACCCGAAATACAGACGGATACGCAGTATTTT. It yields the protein CASSPGPEIQTDTQYF.

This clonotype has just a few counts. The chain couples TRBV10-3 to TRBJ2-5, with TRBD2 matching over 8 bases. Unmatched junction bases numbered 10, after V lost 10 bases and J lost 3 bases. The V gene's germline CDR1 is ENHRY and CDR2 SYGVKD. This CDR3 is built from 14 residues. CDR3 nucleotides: TGTGCCACCCGCCCTGGAGCGGGAGAAGAGACCCAGTACTTC. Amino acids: CATRPGAGEETQYF.

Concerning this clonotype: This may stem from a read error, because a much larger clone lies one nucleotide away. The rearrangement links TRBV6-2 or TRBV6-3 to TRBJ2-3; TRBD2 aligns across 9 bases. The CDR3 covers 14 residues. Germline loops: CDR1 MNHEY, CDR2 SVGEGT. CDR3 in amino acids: CASRTSASTDTQSF. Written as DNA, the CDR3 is TGTGCCAGCCGGACTAGCGCTAGCACAGATACGCAGTCTTTT.

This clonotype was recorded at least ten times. The CDR3 region has the DNA TGCAGCGCCCAAGGGCAGGGGAGCTCCTACGAGCAGTACTTC. This codes for CSAQGQGSSYEQYF. The chain recombines TRBV29-1 with TRBJ2-7, with D possibly matching TRBD1 (6 bases). The V and J ends lost 7 bases and 0 bases respectively, with 16 bases between them. The CDR3 runs 14 residues. Germline V gives CDR1 SQVTM, CDR2 ANQGSEA.

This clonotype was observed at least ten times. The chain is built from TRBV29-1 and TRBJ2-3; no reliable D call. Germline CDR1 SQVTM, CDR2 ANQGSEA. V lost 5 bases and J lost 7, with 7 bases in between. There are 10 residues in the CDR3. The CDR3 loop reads CSVSLNTQYF. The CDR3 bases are TGCAGCGTTTCACTTAATACGCAGTATTTT.

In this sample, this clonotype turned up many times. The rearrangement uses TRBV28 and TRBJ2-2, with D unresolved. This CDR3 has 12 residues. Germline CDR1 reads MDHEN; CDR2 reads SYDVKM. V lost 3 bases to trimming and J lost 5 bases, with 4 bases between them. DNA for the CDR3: TGTGCCAGCAGTTTGAGGACCGGGGAGCTGTTTTTT. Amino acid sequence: CASSLRTGELFF. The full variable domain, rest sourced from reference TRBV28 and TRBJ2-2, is DVKVTQSSRYLVKRTGEKVFLECVQDMDHENMFWYRQDPGLGLRLIYFSYDVKMKEKGDIPEGYSVSREKKERFSLILESASTNQTSMYLCASSLRTGELFFGEGSRLTVL.

In DNA form, the CDR3 reads TGTGCCAGCAGCTTAAGGGCCGCGAACAATGAGCAGTTCTTC. Its protein product is CASSLRAANNEQFF. The chain uses TRBV7-9 and TRBJ2-1; no clear D gene. The germline gives CDR1 SEHNR, CDR2 FQNEAQ (reference sequence). The length of the CDR3 is 14 residues. V gave up 2 bases and J gave up 5 bases, with 10 bases separating them. Full variable domain (outside the CDR3, taken from reference TRBV7-9 and TRBJ2-1): DTGVSQNPRHKITKRGQNVTFRCDPISEHNRLYWYRQTLGQGPEFLTYFQNEAQLEKSRLLSDRFSAERPKGSFSTLEIQRTEQGDSAMYLCASSLRAANNEQFFGPGTRLTVL.

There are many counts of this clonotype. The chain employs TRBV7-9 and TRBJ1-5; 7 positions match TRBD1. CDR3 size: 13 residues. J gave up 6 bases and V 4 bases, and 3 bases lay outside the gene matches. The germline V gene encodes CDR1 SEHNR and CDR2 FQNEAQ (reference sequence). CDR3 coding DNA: TGTGCCAGCAGCTACCGGGACAGTCAGCCCCAGCATTTT. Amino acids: CASSYRDSQPQHF.

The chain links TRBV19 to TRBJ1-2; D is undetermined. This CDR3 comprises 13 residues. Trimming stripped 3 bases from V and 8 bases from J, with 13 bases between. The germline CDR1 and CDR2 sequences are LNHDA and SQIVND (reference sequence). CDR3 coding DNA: TGTGCCAGTAGTATGGCAGCCGGTGGGGGCTACACCTTC. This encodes CASSMAAGGGYTF.

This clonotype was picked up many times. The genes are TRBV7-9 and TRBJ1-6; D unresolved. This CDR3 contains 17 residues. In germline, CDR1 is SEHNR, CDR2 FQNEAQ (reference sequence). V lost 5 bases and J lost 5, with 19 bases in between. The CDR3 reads CASSPYARGGDNSPLHF. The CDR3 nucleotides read TGTGCCAGCAGCCCGTATGCTAGAGGCGGAGATAATTCACCCCTCCACTTT.

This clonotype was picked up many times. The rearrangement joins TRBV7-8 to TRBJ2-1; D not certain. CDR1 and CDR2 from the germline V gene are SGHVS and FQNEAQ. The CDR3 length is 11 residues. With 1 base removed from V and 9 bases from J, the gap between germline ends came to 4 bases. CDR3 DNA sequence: TGTGCCAGCAGCTTAGGGATTGAGCAGTTCTTC. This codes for CASSLGIEQFF.

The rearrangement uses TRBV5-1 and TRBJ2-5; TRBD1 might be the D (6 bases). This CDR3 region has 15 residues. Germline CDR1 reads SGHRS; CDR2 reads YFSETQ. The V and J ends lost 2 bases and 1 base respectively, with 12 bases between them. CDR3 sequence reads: CASSFLTGTQETQYF. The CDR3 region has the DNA TGCGCCAGCAGCTTCCTGACAGGTACCCAAGAGACCCAGTACTTC.

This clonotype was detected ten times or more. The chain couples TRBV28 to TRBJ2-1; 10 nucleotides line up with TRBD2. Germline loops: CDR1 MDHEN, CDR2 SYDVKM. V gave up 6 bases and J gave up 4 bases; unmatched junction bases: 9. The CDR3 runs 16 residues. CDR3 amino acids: CASRRTSGANYNEQFF. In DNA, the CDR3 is TGTGCCAGCAGGCGGACTAGCGGCGCAAATTACAATGAGCAGTTCTTC.

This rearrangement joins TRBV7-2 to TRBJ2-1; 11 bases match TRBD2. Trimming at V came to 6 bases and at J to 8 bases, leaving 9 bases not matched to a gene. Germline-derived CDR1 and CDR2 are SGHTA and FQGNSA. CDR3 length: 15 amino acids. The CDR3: CASRRPSGRLDEQFF. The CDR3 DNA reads TGTGCCAGCAGGAGGCCTAGCGGGAGGTTGGATGAGCAGTTCTTC.

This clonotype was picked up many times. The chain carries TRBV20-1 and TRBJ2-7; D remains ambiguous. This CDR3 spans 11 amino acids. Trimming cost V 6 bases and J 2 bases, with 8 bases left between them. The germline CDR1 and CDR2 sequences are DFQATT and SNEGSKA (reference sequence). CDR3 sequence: CSAWITYEQYF. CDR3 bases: TGCAGTGCCTGGATCACCTACGAGCAGTACTTC.

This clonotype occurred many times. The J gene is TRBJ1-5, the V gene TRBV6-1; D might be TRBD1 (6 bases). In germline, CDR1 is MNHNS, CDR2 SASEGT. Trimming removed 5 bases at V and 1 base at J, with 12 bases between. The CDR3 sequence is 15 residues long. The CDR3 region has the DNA TGTGCCAGCAGTATAAGGGACAACAGCAATCAGCCCCAGCATTTT. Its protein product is CASSIRDNSNQPQHF.

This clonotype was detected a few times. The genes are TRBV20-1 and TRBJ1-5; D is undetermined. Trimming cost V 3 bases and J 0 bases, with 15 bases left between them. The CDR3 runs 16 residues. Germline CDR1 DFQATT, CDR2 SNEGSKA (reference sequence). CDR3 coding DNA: TGCAGTGCTAGCAAATTGGAGACTTATAGCAATCAGCCCCAGCATTTT. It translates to CSASKLETYSNQPQHF.